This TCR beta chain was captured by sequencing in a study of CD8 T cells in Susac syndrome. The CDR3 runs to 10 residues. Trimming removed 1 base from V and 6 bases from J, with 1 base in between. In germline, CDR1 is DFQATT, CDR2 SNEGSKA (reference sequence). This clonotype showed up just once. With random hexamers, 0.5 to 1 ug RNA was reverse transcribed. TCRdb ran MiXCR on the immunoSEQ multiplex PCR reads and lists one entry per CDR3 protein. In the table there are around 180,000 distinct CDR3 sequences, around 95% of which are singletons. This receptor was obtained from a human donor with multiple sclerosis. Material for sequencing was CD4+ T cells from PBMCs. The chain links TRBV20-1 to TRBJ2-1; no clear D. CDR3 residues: CSARVNEQFF. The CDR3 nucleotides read TGCAGTGCTAGAGTCAATGAGCAGTTCTTC.